Shown below are 16 T cell receptor beta chains from a single sample sequenced in a study of blood T cell repertoires in COVID-19. The assay was immunoSEQ multiplex PCR, and TCRdb's table has in-frame clones only and misses some. The top ten hold roughly 4.2% of the sample, which has approximately 260,000 clones, roughly 80% seen once. The sequenced sample was peripheral blood. These receptors originate from a woman aged 35 to 49 with active or convalescent COVID-19.

The rearrangement links TRBV27 to TRBJ1-6; 8 bases map to TRBD1. V shed 5 bases, J shed 10 bases, and the junction held 7 bases outside the gene matches. Germline V lookup: CDR1 MNHEY, CDR2 SMNVEV (reference sequence). The CDR3 covers 14 residues. CDR3 residues: CASSDRGTISPLHF. In DNA form, the CDR3 reads TGTGCCAGCAGTGACAGGGGTACGATATCACCCCTCCACTTT.

This clone was picked up many times. V and J are TRBV7-3 and TRBJ1-2, with 9 bases identical to TRBD1. The CDR3 contains 17 residues. Looked up from germline, CDR1 is SGHTA and CDR2 is FQGTGA. V dropped 1 base and J dropped 3; count of bases not matched to a gene: 9. The CDR3 DNA sequence: TGTGCCAGCAGCTTAAACTCGGGGAGGACAGGGGACTATGGCTACACCTTC. This encodes CASSLNSGRTGDYGYTF.

The genes are TRBV15 and TRBJ1-1, with TRBD1 as a possible D gene (5 bases). Trimming took off 3 bases at V and 8 bases at J, with 16 bases between the two ends. This CDR3 is built from 14 residues. Germline V gene lookup returns CDR1 LNHNV and CDR2 YYDKDF (reference sequence). Here the CDR3 reads CATSRGVNDREAFF. CDR3 in DNA: TGTGCCACCAGCAGGGGCGTAAACGACAGAGAAGCTTTCTTT.

V gene TRBV3-1 (or the pseudogene TRBV3-2) combines with J gene TRBJ2-2, with 8 nucleotides matching TRBD2. The CDR3 covers 16 residues. Germline loops: CDR1 LGHDT, CDR2 YNNKEL (reference sequence). The ends lost 0 bases at V and 6 bases at J; junction bases unmatched: 6. CDR3 residues: CASSQEMRGAAGELFF. CDR3 bases: TGTGCCAGCAGCCAAGAAATGCGGGGGGCCGCCGGGGAGCTGTTTTTT.

The CDR3 DNA is TGCGCCAGCCGCCAGGGGGCCTACACTGAAGCTTTCTTT. Its translation: CASRQGAYTEAFF. The chain links TRBV5-1 to TRBJ1-1; 8 bases are a match to TRBD1. The CDR3 is 13 amino acids. The V gene end was trimmed by 7 bases and the J gene end by 3 bases; junction bases not matched to a gene: 5. Germline V lookup: CDR1 SGHRS, CDR2 YFSETQ.

The J gene is TRBJ1-2, the V gene TRBV11-1; no reliable D call. Germline V CDR1 and CDR2: SGHAT, FQDESV (reference sequence). This CDR3 region has 14 residues. The germline V and J ends were trimmed by 0 bases and 2 bases, with 7 bases remaining between them. Here the CDR3 DNA reads TGTGCCAGCAGCTTAGCAAGCATCAACTATGGCTACACCTTC. It codes for CASSLASINYGYTF. The full variable domain, its missing parts supplied by reference TRBV11-1 and TRBJ1-2, is EAEVAQSPRYKITEKSQAVAFWCDPISGHATLYWYRQILGQGPELLVQFQDESVVDDSQLPKDRFSAERLKGVDSTLKIQPAELGDSAMYLCASSLASINYGYTFGSGTRLTVV.

This clone was picked up a small number of times. This chain connects TRBV7-9 to TRBJ1-5; 8 bases fit TRBD1. The germline gives CDR1 SEHNR, CDR2 FQNEAQ (reference sequence). Losses at the gene ends were 5 bases for V and 7 bases for J; bases not matched to a gene: 13. The CDR3 totals 16 residues. CDR3 nucleotide sequence: TGTGCCAGCAGCCTTGGGACAGGCGTAAAAAGGCAGCCCCAGCATTTT. It is translated as CASSLGTGVKRQPQHF.

The chain combines TRBV11-2 with TRBJ2-2, with D possibly being TRBD1 (6 bases). Trimming took off 2 bases at V and 5 bases at J, with 18 bases between the two ends. The germline V gene has CDR1 SGHAT and CDR2 FQNNGV. The CDR3 runs to 17 residues. For the CDR3, the DNA is TGTGCCAGCAGCTTAAGGTACAGACAGGTGAAGACCGGGGAGCTGTTTTTT. Translating gives CASSLRYRQVKTGELFF.

This clone showed up just a few times. The chain joins TRBV2 to TRBJ1-1, with TRBD1 matching over 9 bases. The V and J ends lost 8 bases and 5 bases, in that order; junction bases with no gene match: 6. CDR3 length: 13 residues. In germline, CDR1 is SNHLY, CDR2 FYNNEI. This CDR3 reads CASVDRGITEAFF. The CDR3 nucleotides read TGTGCCAGCGTCGACAGGGGGATTACTGAAGCTTTCTTT.

V and J are TRBV4-2 and TRBJ1-2, with 7 bases that match TRBD1. This CDR3 region has 15 residues. J lost 2 bases, V lost 3 bases, and 6 bases had no gene match. Germline V gene data show CDR1 as LGHNA and CDR2 as YNFKEQ. The CDR3 region is CASSQADRANYGYTF. The CDR3 DNA follows: TGTGCCAGCAGCCAGGCTGACAGGGCCAACTATGGCTACACCTTC.

V is TRBV28 and J is TRBJ1-2, with a weak D call TRBD1 (6 bases). The germline V gene encodes CDR1 MDHEN and CDR2 SYDVKM. V gave up 6 bases and J gave up 0 bases, with 14 bases separating them. The CDR3 runs to 15 residues. CDR3 nucleotides: TGTGCCAGCAGAACTAGGACAGCTACTAACTATGGCTACACCTTC. This sequence encodes CASRTRTATNYGYTF.

This chain uses TRBV7-2 with TRBJ1-6; 8 bases are a match to TRBD1. The J segment lost 6 bases and the V segment lost 5 bases, leaving 9 bases of the junction unmatched. The CDR3 spans 16 residues. Germline V gene data show CDR1 as SGHTA and CDR2 as FQGNSA. The CDR3 coding sequence is TGTGCCAGCAGCCCACGAATAGGACAGGGTAATTCACCCCTCCACTTT. This gives the protein CASSPRIGQGNSPLHF.

V is TRBV18 and J is TRBJ2-5, with 8 bases identical to TRBD2. Germline assignment: CDR1 KGHSH and CDR2 LQKENI. This CDR3 is built from 14 residues. J lost 3 bases, V lost 2 bases, and 2 bases had no gene match. DNA for the CDR3: TGTGCCAGCTCACCAGCGGGACTAGAAGAGACCCAGTACTTC. Amino acid sequence: CASSPAGLEETQYF. The whole variable domain, remainder taken from reference TRBV18 and TRBJ2-5, is NAGVMQNPRHLVRRRGQEARLRCSPMKGHSHVYWYRQLPEEGLKFMVYLQKENIIDESGMPKERFSAEFPKEGPSILRIQQVVRGDSAAYFCASSPAGLEETQYFGPGTRLLVL.

This clone has just a few counts. This CDR3 is also generated by other DNA sequences in the sample. The rearrangement joins TRBV9 to TRBJ1-1, with TRBD1 matching 9 bases. This CDR3 comprises 13 residues. Germline-derived CDR1 and CDR2 are SGDLS and YYNGEE. V shed 2 bases and J 5 bases; nucleotides not matched to a gene: 1. DNA for the CDR3: TGTGCCAGCAGCGTCGGGACAGGGACTGAAGCTTTCTTT. Protein: CASSVGTGTEAFF.

This clone was seen only once. This sequence joins TRBV7-4 and TRBJ2-7, with 12 nucleotides matching TRBD1. V gave up 3 bases and J gave up 3 bases; unmatched junction bases: 6. Germline CDR1 reads SGHVT; CDR2 reads SQSDAQ. This CDR3 spans 16 amino acids. The CDR3 reads CASSFGTGGKVYEQYV. In DNA form, the CDR3 reads TGTGCCAGCAGCTTTGGGACAGGGGGCAAGGTCTACGAGCAGTACGTC.

The genes are TRBV5-1 and TRBJ2-7; tentative D call: TRBD1 (6 bases). Germline V gives CDR1 SGHRS, CDR2 YFSETQ. V was shortened by 4 bases and J by 5 bases, with 16 bases between the two germline ends. The CDR3 covers 14 residues. The CDR3: CASSPTDRSHEQYF. The CDR3 region has the DNA TGCGCCAGCAGCCCTACCGACAGGTCCCACGAGCAGTACTTC.